The clone carrying this T cell receptor (beta chain) was found a few times. Its antigen is not known. The protocol was immunoSEQ multiplex PCR, while the TCRdb copy is restricted to in-frame clones and leaves out a portion. Sampling found around 35,000 clones, none seen once. This sample was taken from a study of T cells after posttransplantation cyclophosphamide. General study results and limits: Blood and skin or GI T cell repertoires showed limited TRB overlap.

The germline V gene has CDR1 MDHEN and CDR2 SYDVKM. Trimming at V came to 6 bases and at J to 2 bases, leaving 17 bases not matched to a gene. This CDR3 region has 18 residues. On the day of bone marrow donation, the related graft donor provided peripheral blood. Specimen: PBMCs. This chain links TRBV28 with TRBJ2-3; 7 bases are a match to TRBD1. The sequence was collected from a girl aged 5 to 17 in good health, CMV-negative, and a related stem cell transplant donor. In nucleotides, the CDR3 is TGTGCCAGCAGCCTCGAATTCCCGACAGGGAATCCCACAGATACGCAGTATTTT. Amino acid sequence: CASSLEFPTGNPTDTQYF.